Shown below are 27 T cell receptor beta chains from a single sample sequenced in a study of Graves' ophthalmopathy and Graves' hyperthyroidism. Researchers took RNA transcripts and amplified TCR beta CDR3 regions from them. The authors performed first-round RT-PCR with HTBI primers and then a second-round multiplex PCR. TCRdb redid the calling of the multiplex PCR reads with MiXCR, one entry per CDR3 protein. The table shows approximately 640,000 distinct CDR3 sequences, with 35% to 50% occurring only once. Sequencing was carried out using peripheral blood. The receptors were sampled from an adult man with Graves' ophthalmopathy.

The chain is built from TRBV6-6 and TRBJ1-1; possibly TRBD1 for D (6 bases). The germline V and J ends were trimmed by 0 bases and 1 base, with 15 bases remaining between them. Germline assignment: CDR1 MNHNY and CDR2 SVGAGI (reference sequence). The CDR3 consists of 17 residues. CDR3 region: CASSYSPIRQANTEAFF. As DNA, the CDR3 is TGTGCCAGCAGTTACTCCCCTATACGACAGGCGAACACTGAAGCTTTCTTT.

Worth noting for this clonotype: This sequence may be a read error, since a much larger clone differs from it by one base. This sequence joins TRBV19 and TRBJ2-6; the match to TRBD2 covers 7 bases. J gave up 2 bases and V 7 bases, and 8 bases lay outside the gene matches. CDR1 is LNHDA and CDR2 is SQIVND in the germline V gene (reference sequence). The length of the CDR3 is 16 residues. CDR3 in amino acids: CASMTSIRTGANVLTF. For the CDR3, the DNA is TGTGCCAGTATGACTAGCATCCGTACTGGGGCCAACGTCCTGACTTTC.

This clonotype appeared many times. The CDR3: CASSRKDSDEKLFF. The CDR3 bases are TGTGCCAGCAGCCGAAAAGACAGTGATGAAAAACTGTTTTTT. This chain connects TRBV7-9 to TRBJ1-4, with D perhaps TRBD1 (5 bases). Per the germline V gene, CDR1 is SEHNR and CDR2 is FQNEAQ (reference sequence). The CDR3 is made up of 14 amino acids. V was shortened by 5 bases and J by 6 bases, with 13 bases between the two germline ends.

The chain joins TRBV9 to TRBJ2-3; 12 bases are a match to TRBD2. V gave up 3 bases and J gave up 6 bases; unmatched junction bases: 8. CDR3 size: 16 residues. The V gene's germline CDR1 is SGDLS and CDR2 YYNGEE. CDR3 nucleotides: TGTGCCAGCAGCGGATCTAGCGGGGGGGCGTACGATACGCAGTATTTT. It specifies CASSGSSGGAYDTQYF.

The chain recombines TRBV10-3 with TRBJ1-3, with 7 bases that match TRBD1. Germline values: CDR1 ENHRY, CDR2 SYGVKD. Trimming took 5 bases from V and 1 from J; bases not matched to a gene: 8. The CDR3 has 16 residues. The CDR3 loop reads CAISKGQEASGNTIYF. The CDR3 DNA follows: TGTGCCATCAGTAAAGGACAGGAGGCTTCTGGAAACACCATATATTTT.

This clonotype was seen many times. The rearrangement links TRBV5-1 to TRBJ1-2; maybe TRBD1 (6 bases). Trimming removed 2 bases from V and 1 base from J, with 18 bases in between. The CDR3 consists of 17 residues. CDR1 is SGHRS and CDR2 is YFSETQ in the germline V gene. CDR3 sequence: CASSLVSTGPLNYGYTF. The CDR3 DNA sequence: TGCGCCAGCAGCTTAGTATCGACAGGACCGCTTAACTATGGCTACACCTTC.

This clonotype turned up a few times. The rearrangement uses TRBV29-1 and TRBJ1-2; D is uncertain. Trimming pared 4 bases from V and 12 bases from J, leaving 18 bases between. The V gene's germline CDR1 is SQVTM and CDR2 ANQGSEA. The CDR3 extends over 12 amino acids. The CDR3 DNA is TGCAGCGTTGGTGGCGGAGACTCTGGAAACACCTTC. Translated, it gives CSVGGGDSGNTF.

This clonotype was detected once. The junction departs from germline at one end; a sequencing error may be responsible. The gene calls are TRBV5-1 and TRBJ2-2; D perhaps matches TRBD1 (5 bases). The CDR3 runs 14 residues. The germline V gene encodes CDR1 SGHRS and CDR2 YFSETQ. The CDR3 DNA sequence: TGCGCCAGCGGCTTCGACAGCCTCACCGGGGAGCTGTTTTTT. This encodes CASGFDSLTGELFF. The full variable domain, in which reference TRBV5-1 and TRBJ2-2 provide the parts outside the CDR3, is KAGVTQTPRYLIKTRGQQVTLSCSPISGHRSVSWYQQTPGQGLQFLFEYFSETQRNKGNFPGRFSGRQFSNSRSEMNVSTLELGDSALYLCASGFDSLTGELFFGEGSRLTVL.

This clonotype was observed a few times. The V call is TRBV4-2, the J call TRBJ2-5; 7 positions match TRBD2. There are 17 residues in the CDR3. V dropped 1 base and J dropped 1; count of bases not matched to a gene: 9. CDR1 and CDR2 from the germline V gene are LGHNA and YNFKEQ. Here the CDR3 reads CASSQVNSGVPQETQYF. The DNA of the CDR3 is TGTGCCAGCAGCCAAGTGAACAGCGGGGTCCCCCAAGAGACCCAGTACTTC.

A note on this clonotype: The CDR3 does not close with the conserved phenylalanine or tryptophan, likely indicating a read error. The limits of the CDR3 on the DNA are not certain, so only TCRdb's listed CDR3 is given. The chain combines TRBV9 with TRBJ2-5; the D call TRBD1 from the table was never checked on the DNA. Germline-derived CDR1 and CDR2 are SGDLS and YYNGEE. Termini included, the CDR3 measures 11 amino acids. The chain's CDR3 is CASSDPGTLNT.

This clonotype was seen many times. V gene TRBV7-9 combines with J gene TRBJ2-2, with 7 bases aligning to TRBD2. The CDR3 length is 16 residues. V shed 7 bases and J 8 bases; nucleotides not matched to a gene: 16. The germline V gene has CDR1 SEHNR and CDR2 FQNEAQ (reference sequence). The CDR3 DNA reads TGTGCCAGCACCCGAACCGGGGGGACGTACGGAGGGGAGCTGTTTTTT. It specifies CASTRTGGTYGGELFF.

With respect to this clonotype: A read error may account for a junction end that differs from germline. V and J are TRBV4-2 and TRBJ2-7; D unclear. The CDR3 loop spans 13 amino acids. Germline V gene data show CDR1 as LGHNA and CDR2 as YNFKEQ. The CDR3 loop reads CASSQDVSYKQYF. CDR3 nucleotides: TGTGCCAGCAGCCAAGACGTGAGCTACAAGCAGTACTTC.

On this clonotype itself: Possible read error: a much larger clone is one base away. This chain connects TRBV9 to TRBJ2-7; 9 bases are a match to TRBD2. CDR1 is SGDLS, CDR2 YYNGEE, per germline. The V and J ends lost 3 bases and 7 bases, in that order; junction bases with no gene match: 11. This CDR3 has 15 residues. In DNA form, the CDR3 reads TGTGCCAGCAGCGCGACTAGCGGAGATTACAATGAGCAGTACTTC. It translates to CASSATSGDYNEQYF.

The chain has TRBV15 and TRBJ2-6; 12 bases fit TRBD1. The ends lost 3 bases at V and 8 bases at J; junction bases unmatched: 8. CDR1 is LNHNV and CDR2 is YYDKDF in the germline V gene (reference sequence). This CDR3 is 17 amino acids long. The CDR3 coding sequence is TGTGCCACCAGCAGGGGCAGATGGGACAGGGGGCCCAACGTCCTGACTTTC. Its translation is CATSRGRWDRGPNVLTF.

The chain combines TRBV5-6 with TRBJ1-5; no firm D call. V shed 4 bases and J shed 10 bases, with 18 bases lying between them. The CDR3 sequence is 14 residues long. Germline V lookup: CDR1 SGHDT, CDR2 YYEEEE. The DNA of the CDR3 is TGTGCCAGCAGCGGGGTAGCGGGAGTGATACCCCAGCATTTT. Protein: CASSGVAGVIPQHF.

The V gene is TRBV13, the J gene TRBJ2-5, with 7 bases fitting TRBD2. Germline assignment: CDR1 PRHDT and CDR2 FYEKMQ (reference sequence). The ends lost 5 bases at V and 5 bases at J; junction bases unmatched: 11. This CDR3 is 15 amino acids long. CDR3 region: CASSPPGGSWETQYF. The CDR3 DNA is TGTGCCAGCAGCCCCCCCGGCGGGAGCTGGGAGACCCAGTACTTC.

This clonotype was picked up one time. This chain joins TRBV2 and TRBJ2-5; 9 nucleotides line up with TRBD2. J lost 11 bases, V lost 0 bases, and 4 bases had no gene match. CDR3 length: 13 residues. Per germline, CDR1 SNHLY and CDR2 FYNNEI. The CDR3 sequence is CASSEAREGEQYF. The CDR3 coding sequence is TGTGCCAGCAGTGAAGCGCGGGAGGGTGAGCAGTACTTC.

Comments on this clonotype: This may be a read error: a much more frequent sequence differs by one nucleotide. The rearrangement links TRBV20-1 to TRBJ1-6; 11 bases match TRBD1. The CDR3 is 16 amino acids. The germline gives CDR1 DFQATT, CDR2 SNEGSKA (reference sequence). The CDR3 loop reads CSARDRLGQGVSPPHF. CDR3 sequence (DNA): TGCAGTGCTAGAGATAGATTGGGACAGGGGGTATCACCCCCCCACTTT.

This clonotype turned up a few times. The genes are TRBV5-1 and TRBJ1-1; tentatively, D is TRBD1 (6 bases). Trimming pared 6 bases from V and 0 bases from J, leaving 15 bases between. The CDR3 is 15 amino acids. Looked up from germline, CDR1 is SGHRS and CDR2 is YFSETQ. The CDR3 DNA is TGCGCCAGCAAGAAGGGACAAAATATGAACACTGAAGCTTTCTTT. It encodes CASKKGQNMNTEAFF.

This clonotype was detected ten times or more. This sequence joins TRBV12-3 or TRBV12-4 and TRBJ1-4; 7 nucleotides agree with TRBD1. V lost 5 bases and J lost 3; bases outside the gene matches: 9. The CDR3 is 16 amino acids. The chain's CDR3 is CASSPGTAGANEKLFF. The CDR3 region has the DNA TGTGCCAGCAGTCCCGGGACAGCGGGCGCTAATGAAAAACTGTTTTTT.

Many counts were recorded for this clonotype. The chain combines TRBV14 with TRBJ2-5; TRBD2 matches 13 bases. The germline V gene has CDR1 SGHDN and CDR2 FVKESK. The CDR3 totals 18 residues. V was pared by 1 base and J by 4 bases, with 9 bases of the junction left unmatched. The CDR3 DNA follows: TGTGCCAGCAGCCAAGCCCCCGGGACTAGCGGGGTAGGAGAGACCCAGTACTTC. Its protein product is CASSQAPGTSGVGETQYF.

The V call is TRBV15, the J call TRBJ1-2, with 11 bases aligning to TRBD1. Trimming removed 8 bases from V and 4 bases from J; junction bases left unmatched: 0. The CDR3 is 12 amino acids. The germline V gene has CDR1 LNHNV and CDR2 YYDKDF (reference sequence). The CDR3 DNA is TGTGCCACCGGGACAGGGGGCTATGGCTACACCTTC. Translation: CATGTGGYGYTF. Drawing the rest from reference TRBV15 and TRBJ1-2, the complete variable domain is DAMVIQNPRYQVTQFGKPVTLSCSQTLNHNVMYWYQQKSSQAPKLLFHYYDKDFNNEADTPDNFQSRRPNTSFCFLDIRSPGLGDTAMYLCATGTGGYGYTFGSGTRLTVV.

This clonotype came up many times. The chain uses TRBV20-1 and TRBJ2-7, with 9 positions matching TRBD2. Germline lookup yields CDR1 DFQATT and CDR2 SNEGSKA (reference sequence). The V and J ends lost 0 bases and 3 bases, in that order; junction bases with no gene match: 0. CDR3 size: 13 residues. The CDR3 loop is CSAREREGYEQYF. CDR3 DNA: TGCAGTGCTAGAGAGCGGGAGGGCTACGAGCAGTACTTC.

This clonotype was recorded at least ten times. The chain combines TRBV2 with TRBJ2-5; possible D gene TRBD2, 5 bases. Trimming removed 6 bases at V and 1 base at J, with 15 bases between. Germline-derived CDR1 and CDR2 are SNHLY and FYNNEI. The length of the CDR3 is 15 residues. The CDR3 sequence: CASSPQVGAQETQYF. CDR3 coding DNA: TGTGCCAGCAGCCCCCAGGTGGGAGCCCAAGAGACCCAGTACTTC.

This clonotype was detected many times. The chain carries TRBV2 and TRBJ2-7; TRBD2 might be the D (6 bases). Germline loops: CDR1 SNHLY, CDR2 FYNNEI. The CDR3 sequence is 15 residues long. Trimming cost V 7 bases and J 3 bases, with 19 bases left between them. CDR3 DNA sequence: TGTGCCAGCACTGGGGGGAATAGGGGCGGCTACGAGCAGTACTTC. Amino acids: CASTGGNRGGYEQYF.

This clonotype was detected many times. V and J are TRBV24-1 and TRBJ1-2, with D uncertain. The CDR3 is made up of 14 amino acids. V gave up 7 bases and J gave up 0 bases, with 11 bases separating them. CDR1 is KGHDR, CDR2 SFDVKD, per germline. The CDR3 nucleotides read TGTGCCACCAGCGGGGTGGGTACTAACTATGGCTACACCTTC. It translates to CATSGVGTNYGYTF.

CDR3 in DNA: TGCAGTGCTAGAGATACTGGCGGGGGGGGGGAGACCCAGTACTTC. It encodes CSARDTGGGGETQYF. The genes are TRBV20-1 and TRBJ2-5; 9 bases match TRBD2. The CDR3 is 15 residues long. Germline-derived CDR1 and CDR2 are DFQATT and SNEGSKA (reference sequence). J was trimmed by 5 bases and V by 0 bases; bases with no gene match: 7.